One T cell receptor (beta chain) is described in this entry. The ends lost 4 bases at V and 4 bases at J; junction bases unmatched: 4. CDR1 is MNHEY and CDR2 is SVGAGI in the germline V gene. The CDR3 runs to 15 residues. These data are taken from a study of shared clonotypes between healthy human individuals. About 200 ng DNA, tens of thousands of T cell genomes, went into each sorted-subset replicate PCR. The repertoire was sequenced with immunoSEQ multiplex PCR; TCRdb's copy has only in-frame clones and lacks some. The sample carries some 2.1 million clones, roughly 95% recorded once. The sequence was obtained from a man younger than 35 in good health. The chain combines TRBV6-5 with TRBJ2-2, with 9 bases identical to TRBD1. The sequenced sample consisted of naive CD4+ T cells sorted from blood. The subset is: CD45RA+ positively selected. Written as DNA, the CDR3 is TGTGCCAGCAGTTTGACAGGGGGGAGCACCGGGGAGCTGTTTTTT. This gives the protein CASSLTGGSTGELFF.